This T cell receptor (beta chain) is drawn from a study of T cells in Graves' hyperthyroidism and ophthalmopathy (dated by TCRdb to between 2018 and 2021). The study in broad terms: TCR V-J signatures able to tell the groups apart were searched for in a discovery cohort of around 95 patients, of whom roughly 42 had Graves' ophthalmopathy and around 58 had stable Graves' hyperthyroidism. In addition, the study compared T-cell repertoires in thyroid tissue and in blood from roughly six Graves' hyperthyroidism patients. Once sampling was done, hyperthyroidism patients were given methimazole at a starting dose of 30 mg daily, whereas ophthalmopathy patients were given high-dose intravenous methylprednisolone. Prospective prediction of ophthalmopathy was tested in an independent validation cohort of approximately 18 hyperthyroidism patients and 15 to 17 patients who later progressed to ophthalmopathy. The paper describes TCR Vbeta CDR3 sequencing of fewer than 150 peripheral blood samples, made up of some 40 ophthalmopathy patients, roughly 75 hyperthyroidism patients and roughly 17 progressor patients. For training and testing, the 100 or so patients in the discovery cohort were randomly divided in a 7:3 ratio. What the research found in general, with its limitations: Most expanded thyroid clonotypes (frequency above 0.001) were also found in blood, which suggests that blood repertoires may mirror thyroid immune responses. In validation, progression to ophthalmopathy was predicted by the model with 70.59% sensitivity and roughly 72% specificity, a median of approximately 6.5 months before onset. Sample size was not statistically predetermined, and blinding of investigators to group allocation was not performed. In cross-validation, a model built on a 13 V-J signature told ophthalmopathy apart from stable hyperthyroidism with about 90% sensitivity and 81% to 82% specificity, and in testing the same model reached 80%/75%.

A patient counted as having stable Graves' hyperthyroidism if no progression to ophthalmopathy occurred over 18 months of follow-up. Hyperthyroidism patients were aged 18 to 65 years and newly diagnosed, with disease duration of less than 2 months. Any patient with an uncontrolled infection, another autoimmune disease, pregnancy or lactation was excluded. Clinical symptoms, serum thyroxine and TRAb, thyroid ultrasound, and orbital computed tomography formed the basis for the diagnoses. Trizol reagent was used to extract total RNA, and RNA quality was then checked on an Agilent 2100 Bioanalyzer. The TCR beta CDR3 regions were amplified from the RNA transcripts. For the first round of RT-PCR on the TCR CDR3, the HTBI primer set was used together with the Qiagen OneStep RT-PCR kit. Libraries were constructed in a second round of multiplex PCR, after which size selection and purification were carried out. The libraries were sequenced on an Illumina HiSeq2000 using paired-end 100 bp reads. As for the authors' bioinformatics: SOAPnuke was used to process the raw data, with reads discarded if the reads contained adapters or uncalled bases, had a mean Phred below 15, or lacked an exact constant-primer or identifier match. High-quality paired reads were merged using COPE v1.2.5, and each unique nucleotide sequence was defined as a clonotype. Clonotypes were aligned to IMGT TRBV, TRBD and TRBJ reference segments using MiTCR v1.1. The analysis included only V-J combinations with a frequency above 0.0001, which together covered around 99% of the repertoires. The TCS score was defined as the ratio of F50 (clonal expansion) to E x V (chaos), calculated using BLOSUM62-based TCRdist between CDR3 peptides within each V-J. Welch's t-statistics and random forest reduced around 510 V-J features to 13, which were used in a naive Bayes classifier (R e1071). Thyroid-blood repertoire similarity was quantified with the Morisita-Horn index. In TCRdb, the public reads were trimmed at Q25 with fastp and aligned with MiXCR, with productive beta chains retained. Each CDR3 protein appears once, grouped with its most common genes and DNA. TCRdb's processing, not the authors', yielded these V and J calls. The sample records roughly 98,000 distinct CDR3 sequences, approximately 42% of which are singletons. About 9.4% of the sample lies in the top ten.

V sheds 6 bases and J sheds 8 bases, leaving 16 bases between their ends. Inclusive of the bounding cysteine and phenylalanine, the CDR3 is 13 residues long. Of the read, only the CDR3 DNA is kept; its 39 bases are in frame from base 1. The germline V gene (reference sequence) gives CDR1 as DFQATT and CDR2 as SNEGSKA. Many counts were recorded for this clonotype. It has no known antigen specificity. Per-base quality was not reported, and no clone a single base away is much larger than it. The chain uses TRBV20-1 and TRBJ1-4, with TRBD1 perhaps the D gene, on 5 matching bases. The TCR originated in a woman aged 25 to 39 with Graves' hyperthyroidism. What was sequenced was peripheral blood or thyroid tissue (not recorded which). The CDR3 loop reads CSARSGTDEKLFF. The DNA sequence follows: TGCAGTGCCAGGTCCGGGACGGACGAAAAACTGTTTTTT.